Sequencing of this T cell receptor (beta chain) was carried out in a study of a mutant IDH1 vaccine in newly diagnosed glioma. The table came from immunoSEQ multiplex PCR; TCRdb's copy has only in-frame clones and leaves some out. Among around 60,000 clones, around 86% were seen once, and the ten largest hold 3.5% to 4%. The sample's time point: week 47, end of study. Vaccination comprised doses that each held 300 ug of mutant IDH1 20-mer peptide, plus topical imiquimod. Patients came in for eight vaccinations, in weeks 1, 3, 5, 7, 11, 15, 19 and 23. The donors' diagnosis was new WHO grade 3 or 4 astrocytoma that was IDH1-mutant and ATRX-lost. As concerns this clone: Antigen specificity is unknown.

This receptor was taken from a man aged 30-40 years with glioma. This material consisted of PBMCs, taken from a glioma patient whose treatment included an IDH1 peptide vaccine.

The CDR3 sequence is CASSDTIGSDTQYF. Written as DNA, the CDR3 is TGTGCCAGCAGTGATACCATTGGCTCAGATACGCAGTATTTT. The chain carries TRBV25-1 and TRBJ2-3; D is undetermined. Germline V gene sequence: CDR1 MGHDK, CDR2 SYGVNS. Trimming removed 3 bases from V and 4 bases from J, with 11 bases in between. The CDR3 runs to 14 residues.